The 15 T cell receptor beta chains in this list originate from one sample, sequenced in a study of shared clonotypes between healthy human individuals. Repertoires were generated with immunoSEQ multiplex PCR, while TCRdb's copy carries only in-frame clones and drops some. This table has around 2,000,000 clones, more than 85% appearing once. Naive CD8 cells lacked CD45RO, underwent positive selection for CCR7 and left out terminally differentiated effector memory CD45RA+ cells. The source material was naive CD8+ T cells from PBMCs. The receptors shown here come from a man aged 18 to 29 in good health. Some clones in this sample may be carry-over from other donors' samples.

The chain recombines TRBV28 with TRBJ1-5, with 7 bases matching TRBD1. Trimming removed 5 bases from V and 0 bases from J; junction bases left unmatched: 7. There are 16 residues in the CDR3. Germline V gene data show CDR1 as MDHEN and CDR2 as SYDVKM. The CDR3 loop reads CASSPGQKYSNQPQHF. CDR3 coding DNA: TGTGCCAGCAGTCCGGGACAGAAATATAGCAATCAGCCCCAGCATTTT.

The CDR3: CASSPTGWGQPQHF. CDR3 DNA sequence: TGTGCCAGCAGTCCAACAGGGTGGGGTCAGCCCCAGCATTTT. This rearrangement joins TRBV6-5 to TRBJ1-5; a weak D match, TRBD1 (6 bases). V shed 5 bases and J shed 6 bases, with 14 bases lying between them. The CDR3 extends over 14 amino acids. From germline, CDR1 is MNHEY and CDR2 SVGAGI.

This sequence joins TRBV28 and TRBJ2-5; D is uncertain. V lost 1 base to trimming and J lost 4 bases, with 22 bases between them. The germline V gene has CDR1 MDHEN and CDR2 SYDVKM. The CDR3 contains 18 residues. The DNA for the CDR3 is TGTGCCAGCAGTTTATATCCCGGTACGGTACAACAAGGAGAGACCCAGTACTTC. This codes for CASSLYPGTVQQGETQYF.

CDR3 amino acids: CASSEGRGSYEQYF. CDR3 coding DNA: TGCGCCAGCAGTGAGGGTCGAGGAAGCTACGAGCAGTACTTC. The J gene is TRBJ2-7, the V gene TRBV10-2; D is ambiguous. Germline V lookup: CDR1 WSHSY, CDR2 SAAADI. V gave up 2 bases and J gave up 3 bases, with 11 bases separating them. CDR3 size: 14 residues.

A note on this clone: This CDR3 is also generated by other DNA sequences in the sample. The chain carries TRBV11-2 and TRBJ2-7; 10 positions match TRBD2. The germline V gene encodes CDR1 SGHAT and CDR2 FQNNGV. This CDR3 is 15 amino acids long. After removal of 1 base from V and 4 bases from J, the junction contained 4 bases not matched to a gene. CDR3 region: CASSLGAGGRYEQYF. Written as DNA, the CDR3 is TGTGCCAGCAGCTTAGGAGCGGGAGGGCGGTACGAGCAGTACTTC. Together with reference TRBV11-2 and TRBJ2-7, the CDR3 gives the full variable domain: EAGVAQSPRYKIIEKRQSVAFWCNPISGHATLYWYQQILGQGPKLLIQFQNNGVVDDSQLPKDRFSAERLKGVDSTLKIQPAKLEDSAVYLCASSLGAGGRYEQYFGPGTRLTVT.

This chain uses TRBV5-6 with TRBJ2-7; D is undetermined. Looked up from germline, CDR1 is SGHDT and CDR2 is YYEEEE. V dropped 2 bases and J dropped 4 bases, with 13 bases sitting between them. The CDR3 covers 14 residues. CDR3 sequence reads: CASSFSGVVYEQYF. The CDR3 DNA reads TGTGCCAGCAGCTTTTCCGGTGTTGTGTACGAGCAGTACTTC.

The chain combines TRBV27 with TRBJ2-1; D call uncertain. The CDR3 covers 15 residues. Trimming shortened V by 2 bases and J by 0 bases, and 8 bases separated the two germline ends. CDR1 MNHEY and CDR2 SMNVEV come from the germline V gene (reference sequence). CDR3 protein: CASSLRSSSYNEQFF. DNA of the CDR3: TGTGCCAGCAGTTTAAGGTCCAGCTCCTACAATGAGCAGTTCTTC.

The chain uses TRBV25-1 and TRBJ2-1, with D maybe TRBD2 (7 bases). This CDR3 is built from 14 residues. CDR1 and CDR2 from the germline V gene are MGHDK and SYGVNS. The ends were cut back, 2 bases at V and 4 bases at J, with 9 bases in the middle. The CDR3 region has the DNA TGTGCCAGCAGTGAACGGGGGGCGTACAATGAGCAGTTCTTC. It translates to CASSERGAYNEQFF.

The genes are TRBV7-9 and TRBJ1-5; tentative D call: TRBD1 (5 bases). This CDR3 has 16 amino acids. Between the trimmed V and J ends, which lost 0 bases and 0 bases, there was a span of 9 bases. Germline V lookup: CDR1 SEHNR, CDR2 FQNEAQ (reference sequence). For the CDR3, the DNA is TGTGCCAGCAGCTTAGCAAGAGGGGATAGCAATCAGCCCCAGCATTTT. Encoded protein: CASSLARGDSNQPQHF.

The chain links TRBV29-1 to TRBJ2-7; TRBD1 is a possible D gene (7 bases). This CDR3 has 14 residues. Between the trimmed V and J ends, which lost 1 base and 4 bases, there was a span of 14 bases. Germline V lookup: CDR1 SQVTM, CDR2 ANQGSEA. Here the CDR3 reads CSVEGAGGWYEQYF. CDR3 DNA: TGCAGCGTTGAAGGGGCAGGGGGGTGGTACGAGCAGTACTTC.

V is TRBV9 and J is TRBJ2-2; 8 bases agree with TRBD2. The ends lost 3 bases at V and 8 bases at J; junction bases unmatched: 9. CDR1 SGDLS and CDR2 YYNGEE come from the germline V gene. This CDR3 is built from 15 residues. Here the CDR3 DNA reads TGTGCCAGCAGCGGCGGAGCTAGCGGGTTTGGGGAGCTGTTTTTT. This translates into CASSGGASGFGELFF.

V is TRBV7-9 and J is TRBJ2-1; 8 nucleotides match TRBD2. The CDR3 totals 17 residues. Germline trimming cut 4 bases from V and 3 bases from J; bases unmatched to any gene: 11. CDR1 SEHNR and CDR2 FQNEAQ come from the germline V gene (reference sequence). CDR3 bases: TGTGCCAGCAGCTCTTTTACTAGCGGAGGGGACTACAATGAGCAGTTCTTC. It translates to CASSSFTSGGDYNEQFF.

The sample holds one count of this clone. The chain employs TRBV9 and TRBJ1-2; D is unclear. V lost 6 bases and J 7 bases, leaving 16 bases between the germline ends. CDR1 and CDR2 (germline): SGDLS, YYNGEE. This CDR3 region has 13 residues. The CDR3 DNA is TGTGCCAGCAAAGGCAGGACCAGCTCTGGCTACACCTTC. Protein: CASKGRTSSGYTF.

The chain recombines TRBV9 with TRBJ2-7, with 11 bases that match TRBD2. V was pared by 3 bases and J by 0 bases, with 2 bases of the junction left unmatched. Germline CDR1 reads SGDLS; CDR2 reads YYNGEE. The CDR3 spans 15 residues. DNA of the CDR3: TGTGCCAGCAGCGCTAGCGGGAGGCACTCCTACGAGCAGTACTTC. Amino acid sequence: CASSASGRHSYEQYF. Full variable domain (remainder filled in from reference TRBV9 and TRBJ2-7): DSGVTQTPKHLITATGQRVTLRCSPRSGDLSVYWYQQSLDQGLQFLIQYYNGEERAKGNILERFSAQQFPDLHSELNLSSLELGDSALYFCASSASGRHSYEQYFGPGTRLTVT.

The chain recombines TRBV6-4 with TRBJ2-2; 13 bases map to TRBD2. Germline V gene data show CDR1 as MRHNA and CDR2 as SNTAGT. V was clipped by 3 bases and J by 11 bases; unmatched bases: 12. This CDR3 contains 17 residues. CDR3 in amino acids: CASSESKGLAGRLELFF. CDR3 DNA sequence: TGTGCCAGCAGTGAGAGTAAGGGACTAGCGGGAAGGTTAGAGCTGTTTTTT.